This T cell receptor (beta chain) emerged from a study of blood T cell repertoires in COVID-19. Study as a whole: Collection of acute and convalescent COVID-19 samples took place in the United States, Italy and Spain.

V dropped 3 bases and J dropped 0 bases, with 7 bases sitting between them. The germline CDR1 and CDR2 sequences are LNHDA and SQIVND (reference sequence). CDR3 length: 14 amino acids. Repertoires were generated with immunoSEQ multiplex PCR, while TCRdb's copy carries only in-frame clones and drops some. The table has more than 60,000 clones, approximately 78% seen once. Sequencing was carried out using peripheral blood. The rearrangement joins TRBV19 to TRBJ2-3; D unresolved. The sequence was collected from a man aged 55 to 70 with acute or convalescent COVID-19. The CDR3 loop reads CASSISLSTDTQYF. CDR3 coding DNA: TGTGCCAGTAGTATCTCACTCAGCACAGATACGCAGTATTTT.